The 21 T cell receptor beta chains below all came from one sample that was sequenced in a study of cytomegalovirus exposure and HLA in healthy donors. The PCR used 60 Vbeta and 13 Jbeta primers. The assay was immunoSEQ multiplex PCR, and TCRdb's table has in-frame clones only and misses some. The sample carries 100,000 or so clones, around 75% recorded once. Specimen: PBMCs. These receptors all come from a man younger than 45 in good health and CMV-seronegative.

The chain is built from TRBV4-2 and TRBJ2-3, with 9 positions matching TRBD2. The junction had 10 bases not matched to a gene; V was cut back by 4 bases and J by 5 bases. The CDR3 loop spans 16 amino acids. The germline V gene encodes CDR1 LGHNA and CDR2 YNFKEQ. The CDR3 sequence is CASSRFSGSVVDTQYF. CDR3 DNA sequence: TGTGCCAGCAGCCGGTTTAGCGGGAGTGTTGTAGATACGCAGTATTTT.

V usage is TRBV5-1 and J usage is TRBJ2-1; 9 bases align to TRBD2. The V gene end was trimmed by 3 bases and the J gene end by 8 bases; junction bases not matched to a gene: 24. The CDR3 runs 20 residues. Germline values: CDR1 SGHRS, CDR2 YFSETQ. In nucleotides, the CDR3 is TGCGCCAGCAGCTCGGCGAGACAGGGTGCAGGACTAGCGTTTGTGTATGAGCAGTTCTTC. It specifies CASSSARQGAGLAFVYEQFF.

The V gene is TRBV5-6, the J gene TRBJ1-4; 7 bases align to TRBD1. The CDR3 loop spans 17 amino acids. Looked up from germline, CDR1 is SGHDT and CDR2 is YYEEEE. With V trimmed by 3 bases and J by 2 bases, 10 bases remained unmatched. The CDR3 DNA follows: TGTGCCAGCAGCTCTCTCGGACAGGCCCCCACTAATGAAAAACTGTTTTTT. The encoded protein is CASSSLGQAPTNEKLFF.

The chain recombines TRBV4-1 with TRBJ1-2, with D possibly being TRBD1 (6 bases). V was trimmed by 1 base and J by 1 base, leaving 13 bases between them. CDR3 length: 16 amino acids. Germline V gene data show CDR1 as MGHRA and CDR2 as YSYEKL. The CDR3 DNA follows: TGCGCCAGCAGCCAAGTACTGACAGGCTATAACTATGGCTACACCTTC. Amino acids: CASSQVLTGYNYGYTF.

J is TRBJ2-3 and V is TRBV4-2; D possibly corresponds to TRBD2 (5 bases). Germline assignment: CDR1 LGHNA and CDR2 YNFKEQ. The CDR3 is 14 residues long. Trimming removed 6 bases from V and 2 bases from J, with 12 bases in between. The CDR3 reads CASSQSDYTDTQYF. The CDR3 region has the DNA TGTGCCAGCAGTCAGTCCGACTACACAGATACGCAGTATTTT.

This clone was counted between two and nine times. J is TRBJ2-5 and V is TRBV7-2; D is uncertain. The germline CDR1 and CDR2 sequences are SGHTA and FQGNSA. Trimming pared 2 bases from V and 4 bases from J, leaving 8 bases between. CDR3 length: 13 residues. CDR3 coding DNA: TGTGCCAGCAGCTTATGGAGATCAGAGACCCAGTACTTC. Amino acids: CASSLWRSETQYF.

This clone was found once. The rearrangement joins TRBV7-2 to TRBJ1-2; 8 bases map to TRBD1. The J segment lost 3 bases and the V segment lost 1 base, leaving 4 bases of the junction unmatched. CDR1 is SGHTA, CDR2 FQGNSA, per germline. This CDR3 contains 15 residues. The CDR3 sequence is CASSLVAGGDYGYTF. The CDR3 region has the DNA TGTGCCAGCAGCTTAGTCGCAGGGGGCGACTATGGCTACACCTTC.

V and J are TRBV19 and TRBJ2-4; TRBD2 matches at 11 bases. After removal of 7 bases from V and 2 bases from J, the junction contained 10 bases not matched to a gene. The CDR3 has 17 amino acids. Per the germline V gene, CDR1 is LNHDA and CDR2 is SQIVND (reference sequence). CDR3 loop: CASMGLAGGRSKNIQYF. The CDR3 DNA sequence: TGTGCCAGTATGGGGCTAGCGGGAGGAAGGTCCAAAAACATTCAGTACTTC.

The rearrangement uses TRBV21-1 and TRBJ2-7; TRBD2 is the table's D call, not checked against the DNA. TRBV21-1 counts as a pseudogene. This CDR3 region has 15 residues. The CDR3 region has the DNA TGTGCCAGTTCAAAAGGGCAGGGAGGCACCTACGAGCAGTACTTC. Translating it yields CASSKGQGGTYEQYF.

The DNA for the CDR3 is TGTGCCAGCAGTCTTACAGGGCTCTCTGGAAACACCATATATTTT. It encodes CASSLTGLSGNTIYF. The chain recombines TRBV5-6 with TRBJ1-3; perhaps TRBD1 as D (6 bases). Germline values: CDR1 SGHDT, CDR2 YYEEEE. This CDR3 has 15 amino acids. V was trimmed by 5 bases and J by 0 bases, leaving 12 bases between them.

This chain links TRBV5-6 with TRBJ1-6; D might be TRBD1 (5 bases). V lost 4 bases to trimming and J lost 10 bases, with 21 bases between them. This CDR3 has 16 residues. Germline values: CDR1 SGHDT, CDR2 YYEEEE. The DNA of the CDR3 is TGTGCCAGCAGCCCGCGCACGGGGGGGGTAGGGTCACCCCTCCACTTT. It encodes CASSPRTGGVGSPLHF.

Only a few counts were recorded for this clone. This sequence joins TRBV7-8 and TRBJ2-7, with 11 bases fitting TRBD1. From germline, CDR1 is SGHVS and CDR2 FQNEAQ. The junction had 7 bases not matched to a gene; V was cut back by 6 bases and J by 3 bases. This CDR3 contains 15 residues. Here the CDR3 reads CASSRTGGKIYEQYF. The CDR3 DNA reads TGTGCCAGCAGTAGGACAGGGGGCAAGATCTACGAGCAGTACTTC.

CDR3: CASSLGTSGGNTGELFF. The CDR3 region has the DNA TGTGCCAGCAGCTTAGGCACTAGCGGGGGGAACACCGGGGAGCTGTTTTTT. This chain joins TRBV13 and TRBJ2-2; 11 bases map to TRBD2. The ends lost 0 bases at V and 1 base at J; junction bases unmatched: 1. The germline V gene has CDR1 PRHDT and CDR2 FYEKMQ (reference sequence). This CDR3 comprises 17 residues.

This sequence joins TRBV5-1 and TRBJ1-4; TRBD1 matches at 8 bases. V lost 4 bases, J lost 7 bases, and 6 bases stayed unmatched. Germline V CDR1 and CDR2: SGHRS, YFSETQ. The CDR3 spans 14 residues. The DNA for the CDR3 is TGCGCCAGCAGCGCCGGGACAGGCAGTGAAAAACTGTTTTTT. It encodes CASSAGTGSEKLFF.

V usage is TRBV29-1 and J usage is TRBJ1-4; TRBD1 matches at 8 bases. The CDR3 is 13 residues long. From germline, CDR1 is SQVTM and CDR2 ANQGSEA. The trim removed 4 bases at V and 6 bases at J, leaving 4 bases unmatched. The CDR3 nucleotides read TGCAGCGTTGTAGGACAGGGTGATGAAAAACTGTTTTTT. Translating gives CSVVGQGDEKLFF. Drawing the rest from reference TRBV29-1 and TRBJ1-4, the complete variable domain is SAVISQKPSRDICQRGTSLTIQCQVDSQVTMMFWYRQQPGQSLTLIATANQGSEATYESGFVIDKFPISRPNLTFSTLTVSNMSPEDSSIYLCSVVGQGDEKLFFGSGTQLSVL.

This chain links TRBV7-3 with TRBJ2-2, with 11 nucleotides matching TRBD1. Germline CDR1 and CDR2: SGHTA and FQGTGA. This CDR3 is built from 16 residues. V lost 5 bases to trimming and J lost 2 bases; unmatched junction nucleotides: 4. The CDR3 sequence: CASSLGQGANTGELFF. The CDR3 DNA is TGTGCCAGCAGCCTCGGACAGGGGGCTAACACCGGGGAGCTGTTTTTT.

V usage is TRBV29-1 and J usage is TRBJ1-2; D possibly corresponds to TRBD1 (6 bases). CDR1 is SQVTM, CDR2 ANQGSEA, per germline. Trimming pared 4 bases from V and 0 bases from J, leaving 15 bases between. This CDR3 spans 15 amino acids. CDR3 sequence (DNA): TGCAGCGTTGCCCTCGGGACAACCACTAACTATGGCTACACCTTC. It specifies CSVALGTTTNYGYTF.

V usage is TRBV6-6 and J usage is TRBJ2-7, with D perhaps matching TRBD2 (5 bases). There are 15 residues in the CDR3. CDR1 and CDR2 (germline): MNHNY, SVGAGI (reference sequence). V was pared by 2 bases and J by 4 bases, with 15 bases between. The CDR3 nucleotides are TGTGCCAGCAGTTACGAGGGAAACAGCCAATACGAGCAGTACTTC. Residues: CASSYEGNSQYEQYF.

CDR3 sequence reads: CASSLARAQGEAFF. Here the CDR3 DNA reads TGTGCCAGCAGCTTAGCCCGAGCTCAGGGTGAAGCTTTCTTT. V usage is TRBV7-9 and J usage is TRBJ1-1, with D possibly being TRBD1 (5 bases). The ends were cut back, 0 bases at V and 7 bases at J, with 12 bases in the middle. From germline, CDR1 is SEHNR and CDR2 FQNEAQ (reference sequence). This CDR3 has 14 amino acids.

The genes are TRBV30 and TRBJ1-3; weak D call: TRBD1 (5 bases). The CDR3 sequence is 14 residues long. V lost 8 bases and J 4 bases, leaving 18 bases between the germline ends. Germline CDR1 GTSNPN, CDR2 SVGIG (reference sequence). The CDR3 nucleotides are TGTGCCGGGGCCGCCGACAGCTTAGGAAACACCATATATTTT. This sequence encodes CAGAADSLGNTIYF.

CDR3 in DNA: TGCGCCAGCAGCCAAGATATGGGGGGGAGGGGTCGGACTGAAGCTTTCTTT. Its protein product is CASSQDMGGRGRTEAFF. The rearrangement joins TRBV4-3 to TRBJ1-1; D might be TRBD1 (5 bases). Trimming cost V 0 bases and J 5 bases, with 19 bases left between them. This CDR3 spans 17 amino acids. CDR1 and CDR2 (germline): LGHNA, YSLEER.